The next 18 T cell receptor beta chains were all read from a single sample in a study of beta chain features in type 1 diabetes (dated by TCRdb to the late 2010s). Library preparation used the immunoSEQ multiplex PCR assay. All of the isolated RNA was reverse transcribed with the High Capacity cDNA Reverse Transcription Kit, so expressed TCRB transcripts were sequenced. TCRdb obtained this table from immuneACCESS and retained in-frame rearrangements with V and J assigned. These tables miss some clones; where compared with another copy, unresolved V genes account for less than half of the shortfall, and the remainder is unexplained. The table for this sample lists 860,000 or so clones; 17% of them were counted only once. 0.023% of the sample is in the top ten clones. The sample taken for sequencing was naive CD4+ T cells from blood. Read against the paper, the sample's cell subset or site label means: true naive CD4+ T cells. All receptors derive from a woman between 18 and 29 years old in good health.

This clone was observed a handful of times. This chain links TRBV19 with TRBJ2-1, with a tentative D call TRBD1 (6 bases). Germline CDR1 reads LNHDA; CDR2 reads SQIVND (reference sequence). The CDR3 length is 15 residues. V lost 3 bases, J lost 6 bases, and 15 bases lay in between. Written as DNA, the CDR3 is TGTGCCAGTAGTATTATGGCAGGGGTTGGCAATGAGCAGTTCTTC. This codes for CASSIMAGVGNEQFF.

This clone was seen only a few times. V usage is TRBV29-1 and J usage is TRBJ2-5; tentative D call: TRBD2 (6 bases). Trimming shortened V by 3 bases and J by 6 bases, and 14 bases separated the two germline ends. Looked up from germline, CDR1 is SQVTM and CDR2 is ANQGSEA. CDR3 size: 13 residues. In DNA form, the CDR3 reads TGCAGCGTTGATGGCGGGGTCGGGCAGACCCAGTACTTC. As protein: CSVDGGVGQTQYF.

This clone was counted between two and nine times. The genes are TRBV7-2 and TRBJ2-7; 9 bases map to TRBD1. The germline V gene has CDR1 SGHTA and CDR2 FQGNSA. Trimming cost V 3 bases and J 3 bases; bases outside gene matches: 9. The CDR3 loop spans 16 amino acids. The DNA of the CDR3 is TGTGCCAGCAGCTTTGGACCGGGACAGGGCGACTACGAGCAGTACTTC. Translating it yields CASSFGPGQGDYEQYF.

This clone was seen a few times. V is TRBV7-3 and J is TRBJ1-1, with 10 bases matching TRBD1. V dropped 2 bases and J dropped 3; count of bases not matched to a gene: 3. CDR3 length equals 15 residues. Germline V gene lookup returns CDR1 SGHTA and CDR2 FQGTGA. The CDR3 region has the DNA TGTGCCAGCAGCTTAGCCGGGACAGGGGACACTGAAGCTTTCTTT. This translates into CASSLAGTGDTEAFF.

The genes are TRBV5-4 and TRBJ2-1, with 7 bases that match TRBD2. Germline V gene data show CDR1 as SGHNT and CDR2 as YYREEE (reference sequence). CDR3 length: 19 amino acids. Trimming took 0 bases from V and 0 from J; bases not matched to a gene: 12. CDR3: CASSLVAGAPLSSYNEQFF. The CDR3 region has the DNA TGTGCCAGCAGCTTGGTTGCGGGAGCGCCCTTGAGCTCCTACAATGAGCAGTTCTTC.

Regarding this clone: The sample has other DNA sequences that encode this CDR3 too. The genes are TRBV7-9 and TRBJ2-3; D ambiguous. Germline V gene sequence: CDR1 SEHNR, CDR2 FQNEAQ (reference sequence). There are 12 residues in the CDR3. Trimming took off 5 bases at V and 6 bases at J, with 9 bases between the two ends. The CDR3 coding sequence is TGTGCCAGCAGCCCCTTGGGGGATACGCAGTATTTT. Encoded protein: CASSPLGDTQYF.

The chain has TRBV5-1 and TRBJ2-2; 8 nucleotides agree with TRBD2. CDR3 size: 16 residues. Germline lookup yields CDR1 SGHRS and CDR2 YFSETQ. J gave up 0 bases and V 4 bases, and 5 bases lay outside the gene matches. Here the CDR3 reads CASSPLAGPNTGELFF. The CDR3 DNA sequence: TGCGCCAGCAGCCCTTTAGCGGGACCGAACACCGGGGAGCTGTTTTTT.

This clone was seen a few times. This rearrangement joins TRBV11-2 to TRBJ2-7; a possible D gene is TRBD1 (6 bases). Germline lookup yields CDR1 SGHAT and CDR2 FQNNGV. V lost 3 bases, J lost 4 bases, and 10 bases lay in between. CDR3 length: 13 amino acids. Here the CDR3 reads CASSFSGAYEQYF. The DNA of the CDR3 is TGTGCCAGCAGCTTTTCAGGGGCTTACGAGCAGTACTTC.

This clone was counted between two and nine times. DNA for the CDR3: TGTGCCAGCAGCACCCGGGACAGGAGCACAGATACGCAGTATTTT. Its protein product is CASSTRDRSTDTQYF. V gene TRBV9 combines with J gene TRBJ2-3; TRBD1 matches 8 bases. The CDR3 consists of 15 residues. The ends lost 4 bases at V and 0 bases at J; junction bases unmatched: 4. Germline lookup yields CDR1 SGDLS and CDR2 YYNGEE.

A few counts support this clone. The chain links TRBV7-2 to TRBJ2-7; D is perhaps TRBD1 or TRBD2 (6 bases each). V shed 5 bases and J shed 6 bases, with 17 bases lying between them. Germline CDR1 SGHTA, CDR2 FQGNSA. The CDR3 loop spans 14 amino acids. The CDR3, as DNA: TGTGCCAGCAGCGCCAACAGGGAGGTCTTCGAGCAGTACTTC. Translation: CASSANREVFEQYF. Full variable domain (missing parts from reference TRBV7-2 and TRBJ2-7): GAGVSQSPSNKVTEKGKDVELRCDPISGHTALYWYRQSLGQGLEFLIYFQGNSAPDKSGLPSDRFSAERTGGSVSTLTIQRTQQEDSAVYLCASSANREVFEQYFGPGTRLTVT.

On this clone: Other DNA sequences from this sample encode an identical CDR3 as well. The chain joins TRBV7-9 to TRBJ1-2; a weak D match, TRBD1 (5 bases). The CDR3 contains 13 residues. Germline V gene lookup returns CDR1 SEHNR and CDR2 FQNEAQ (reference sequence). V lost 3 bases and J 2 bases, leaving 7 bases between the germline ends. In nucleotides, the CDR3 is TGTGCCAGCAGCTTTGGGGGAAACTATGGCTACACCTTC. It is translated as CASSFGGNYGYTF.

CDR3 protein: CASLGGGTDTQYF. Here the CDR3 DNA reads TGTGCCAGCTTGGGAGGGGGTACAGATACGCAGTATTTT. The chain employs TRBV28 and TRBJ2-3; a possible D gene is TRBD2 (7 bases). The CDR3 is 13 residues long. Germline lookup yields CDR1 MDHEN and CDR2 SYDVKM. V was trimmed by 8 bases and J by 3 bases, leaving 12 bases between them.

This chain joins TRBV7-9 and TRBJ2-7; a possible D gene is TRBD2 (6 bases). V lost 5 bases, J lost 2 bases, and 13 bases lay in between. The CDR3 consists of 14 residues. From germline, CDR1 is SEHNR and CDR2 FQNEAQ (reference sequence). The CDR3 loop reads CASSPKRVTYEQYF. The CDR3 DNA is TGTGCCAGCAGCCCCAAGCGGGTCACCTACGAGCAGTACTTC.

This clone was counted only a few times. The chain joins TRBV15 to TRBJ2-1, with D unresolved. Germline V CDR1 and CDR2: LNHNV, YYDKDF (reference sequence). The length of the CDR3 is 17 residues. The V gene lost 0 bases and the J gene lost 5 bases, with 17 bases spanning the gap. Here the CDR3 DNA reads TGTGCCACCAGCAGAGAGCGTTTGGGCCCAGTACACAATGAGCAGTTCTTC. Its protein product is CATSRERLGPVHNEQFF.

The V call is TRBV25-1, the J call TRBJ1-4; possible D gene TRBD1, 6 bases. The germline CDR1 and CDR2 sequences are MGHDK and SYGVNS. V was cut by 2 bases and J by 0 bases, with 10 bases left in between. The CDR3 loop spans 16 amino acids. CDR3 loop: CASSEMTGSTNEKLFF. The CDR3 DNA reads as TGTGCCAGCAGTGAAATGACAGGTTCAACTAATGAAAAACTGTTTTTT.

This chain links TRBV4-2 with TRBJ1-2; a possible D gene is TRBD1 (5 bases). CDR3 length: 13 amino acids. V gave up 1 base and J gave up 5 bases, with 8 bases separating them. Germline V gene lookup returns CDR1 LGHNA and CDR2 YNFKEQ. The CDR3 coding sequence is TGTGCCAGCAGCCAAGGACAGCATTATGGCTACACCTTC. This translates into CASSQGQHYGYTF.

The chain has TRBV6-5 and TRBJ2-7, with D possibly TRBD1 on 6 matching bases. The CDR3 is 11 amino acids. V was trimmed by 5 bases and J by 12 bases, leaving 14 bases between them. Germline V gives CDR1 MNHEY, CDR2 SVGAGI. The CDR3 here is CASSEGVRSYF. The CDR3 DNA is TGTGCCAGCAGTGAGGGGGTCAGGTCGTACTTC.

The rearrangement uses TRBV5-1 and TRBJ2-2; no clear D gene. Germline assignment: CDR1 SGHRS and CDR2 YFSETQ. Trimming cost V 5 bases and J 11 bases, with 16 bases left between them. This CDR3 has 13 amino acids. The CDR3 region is CASSRFGQRELFF. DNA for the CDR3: TGCGCCAGCAGTCGGTTCGGGCAGCGCGAGCTGTTTTTT.